This T cell receptor (beta chain) was captured in a study of blood T cell repertoires in COVID-19. About the research overall: Italy, Spain and the United States were the sources of the convalescent and acute COVID-19 samples. Sources were T cells, B-cell-depleted T cells, or PBMCs; the material itself was cDNA or gDNA.

Per the study methods: Cell counts per sample came from amplifying reference gene primers. The assay was immunoSEQ multiplex PCR, and TCRdb's table has in-frame clones only and misses some. V, J and clone size reflect that table, while D and trimming were determined from the DNA. Found here are hundreds of thousands of clones, 87% of them singletons; the top ten hold approximately 6.2%. The germline V gene encodes CDR1 SGHTA and CDR2 FQGNSA. Trimming cost V 5 bases and J 5 bases; bases outside gene matches: 7. The length of the CDR3 is 14 residues. This receptor was obtained from a man aged 55 to 70 who had recovered from COVID-19. Sequencing was performed on peripheral blood. The V gene is TRBV7-2, the J gene TRBJ2-3; 7 nucleotides match TRBD2. For the CDR3, the DNA is TGTGCCAGCAGCCCCGGGGTAGCGGGAGATACGCAGTATTTT. Amino acids: CASSPGVAGDTQYF.